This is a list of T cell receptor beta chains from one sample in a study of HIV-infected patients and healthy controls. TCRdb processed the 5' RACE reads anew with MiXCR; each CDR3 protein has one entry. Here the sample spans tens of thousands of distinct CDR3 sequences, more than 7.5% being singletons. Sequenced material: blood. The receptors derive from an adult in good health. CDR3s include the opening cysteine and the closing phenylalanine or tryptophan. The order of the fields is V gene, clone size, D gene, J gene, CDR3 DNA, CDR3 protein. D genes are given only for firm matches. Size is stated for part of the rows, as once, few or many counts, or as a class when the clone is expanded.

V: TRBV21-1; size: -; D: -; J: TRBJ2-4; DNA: TGTGCCAGCAGGATGGTCGAGGCCCGAAACATTCAGTACTTC; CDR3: CASRMVEARNIQYF
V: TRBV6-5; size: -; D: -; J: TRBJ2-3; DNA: TGTGCCAGCAGTTACGCAGGCACAGATACGCAGTATTTT; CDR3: CASSYAGTDTQYF
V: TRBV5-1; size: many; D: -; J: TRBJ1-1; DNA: TGCGCCAGCAGCACGACGACAGGATCAAAGTACGCTGAAGCTTTCTTT; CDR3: CASSTTTGSKYAEAFF
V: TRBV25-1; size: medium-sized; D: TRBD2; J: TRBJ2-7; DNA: TGTGCCAGCAGTACTAGCGGGGGCCCGAGCCCACGTTGGGAGCAGTACTTC; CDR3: CASSTSGGPSPRWEQYF
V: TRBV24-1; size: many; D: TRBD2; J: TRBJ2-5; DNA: TGTGCCACCAGTGTGGGGGCGCTAGCGGGGCCACAAGAGACCCAGTACTTC; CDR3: CATSVGALAGPQETQYF
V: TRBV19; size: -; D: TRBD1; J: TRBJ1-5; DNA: TGTGCCAGTATGATCCGGGACAGAGATTATAGCAATCAGCCCCAGCATTTT; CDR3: CASMIRDRDYSNQPQHF
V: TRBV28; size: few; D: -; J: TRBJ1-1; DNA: TGTGCCACCCAGATACAGGGAGGCACTGAAGCTTTCTTT; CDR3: CATQIQGGTEAFF
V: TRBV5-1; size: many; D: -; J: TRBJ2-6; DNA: TGCGCCAGCAGCGCCGGGGACGGCGACTCTGGGGCCAACGTCCTGACTTTC; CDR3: CASSAGDGDSGANVLTF
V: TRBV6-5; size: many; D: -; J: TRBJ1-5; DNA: TGTGCCAGCAGTTACACCAGGGCGGCGGCTCAGCCCCAGCATTTT; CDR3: CASSYTRAAAQPQHF
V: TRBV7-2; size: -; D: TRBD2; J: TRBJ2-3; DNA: TGTGCCAGCAGCTTAGGGCCAAGCGGGGGGGCGAATACGCAGTATTTT; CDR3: CASSLGPSGGANTQYF
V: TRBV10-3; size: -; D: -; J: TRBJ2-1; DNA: TGTGCCATCAGTGAGTCTTGCGCAGGGTGCAACTCCTACAATGAGCAGTTCTTC; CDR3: CAISESCAGCNSYNEQFF
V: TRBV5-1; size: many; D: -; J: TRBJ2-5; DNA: TGCGCCAGCAGCTTGATAGGGAGCGAGACCCAGTACTTC; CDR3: CASSLIGSETQYF
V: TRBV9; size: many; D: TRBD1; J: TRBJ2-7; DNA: TGTGCCAGCAGCGTAGCCGGGACAGGGGTGTACGAGCAGTACTTC; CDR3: CASSVAGTGVYEQYF
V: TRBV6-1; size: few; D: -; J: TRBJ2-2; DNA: TGTGCCAGCAGGGTAGCAACGGTCACCGGGGAGCTGTTTTTT; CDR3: CASRVATVTGELFF
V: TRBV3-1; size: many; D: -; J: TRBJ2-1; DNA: TGTGCCAGCAGCCAAGATCCCGTACAGGGGACTGCCAATGAGCAGTTCTTC; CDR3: CASSQDPVQGTANEQFF
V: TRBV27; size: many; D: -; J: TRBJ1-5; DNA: TGTGCCAGCAGTCCTGTGGGGGGCAATCAGCCCCAGCATTTT; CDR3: CASSPVGGNQPQHF
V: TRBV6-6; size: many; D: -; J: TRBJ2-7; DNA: TGTGCCAGCAGTTACGGAGACGGGGTCAGGTACGAGCAGTACTTC; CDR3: CASSYGDGVRYEQYF
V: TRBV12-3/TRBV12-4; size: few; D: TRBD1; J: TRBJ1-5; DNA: TGTGCCAGCAGTTTAAACTCTATACAGGGGAATTTTGATCAGCCCCAGCATTTT; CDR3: CASSLNSIQGNFDQPQHF
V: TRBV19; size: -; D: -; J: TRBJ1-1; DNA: TGTGCCAGTATGGACCCATCTCGCAACACTGAAGCTTTCTTT; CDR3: CASMDPSRNTEAFF
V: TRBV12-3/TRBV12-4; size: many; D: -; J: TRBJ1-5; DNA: TGTGCCAGCAGTTTAGCGCTAGGACAGAGCAATCAGCCCCAGCATTTT; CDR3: CASSLALGQSNQPQHF
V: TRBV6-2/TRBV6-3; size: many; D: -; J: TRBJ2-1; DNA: TGTGCCAGCAGTTTTGAGTCCGGGGGCTCCCCCTACAATGAGCAGTTCTTC; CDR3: CASSFESGGSPYNEQFF
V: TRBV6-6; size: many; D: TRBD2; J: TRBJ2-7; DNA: TGTGCCAGCAGTTTCCCGACTAGCGGGGGAAAAAGCTCCTACGAGCAGTACTTC; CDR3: CASSFPTSGGKSSYEQYF
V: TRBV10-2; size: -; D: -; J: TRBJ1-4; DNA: TGCGCCAGCAGTGAGGGACAACGAAGACTGTTTTTT; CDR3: CASSEGQRRLFF
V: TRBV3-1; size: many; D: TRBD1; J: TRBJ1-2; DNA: TGTGCCAGCAGAGACAGGGGAGAGGGCAACTATGGCTACACCTTC; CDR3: CASRDRGEGNYGYTF
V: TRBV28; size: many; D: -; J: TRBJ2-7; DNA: TGTGCCAGCAGTCCCAGGAAAATCTACGAGCAGTACTTC; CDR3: CASSPRKIYEQYF
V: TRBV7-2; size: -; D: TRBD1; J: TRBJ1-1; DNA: TGTGCCAGCAGCTTAACTGGACAGGGGGCGACTGAAGCTTTCTTT; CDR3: CASSLTGQGATEAFF
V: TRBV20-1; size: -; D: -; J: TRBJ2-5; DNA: TGCAGTGTCATAGGGAGGGGGCGGCAAGAGACCCAGTACTTC; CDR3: CSVIGRGRQETQYF
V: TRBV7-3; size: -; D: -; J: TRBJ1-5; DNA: TGTGCCAGCAGACCTAGAGGCGACAGTAGCAATCAGCCCCAGCATTTT; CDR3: CASRPRGDSSNQPQHF
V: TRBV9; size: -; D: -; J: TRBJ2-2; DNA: TGTGCCAGCAGCGTAAGCCCGAACACCGGGGAGCTGTTTTTT; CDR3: CASSVSPNTGELFF
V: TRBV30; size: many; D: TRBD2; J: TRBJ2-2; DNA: TGTGCCTGGAGTGTACTTAGCGGGGATACCGGGGAGCTGTTTTTT; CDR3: CAWSVLSGDTGELFF
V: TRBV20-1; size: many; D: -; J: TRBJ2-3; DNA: TGCAGTGCTAGAGATTGGGGCGGGGTACCCGATACGCAGTATTTT; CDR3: CSARDWGGVPDTQYF
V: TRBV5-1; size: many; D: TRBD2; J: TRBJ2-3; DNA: TGCGCCAGCAGCTTCGCGGGAGGCACAGATACGCAGTATTTT; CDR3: CASSFAGGTDTQYF
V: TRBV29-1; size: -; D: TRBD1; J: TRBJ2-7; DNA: TGCAGCGTTGCCCCGGGACAGGGGTGGGAGCAGTACTTC; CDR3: CSVAPGQGWEQYF
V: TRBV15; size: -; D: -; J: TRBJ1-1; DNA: TGTGCCACCAGCAGAGATGGTGCGAACACTGAAGCTTTCTTT; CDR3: CATSRDGANTEAFF
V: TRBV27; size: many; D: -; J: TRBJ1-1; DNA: TGTGCCAGCAGTTTATCGGGGTTTCTGAACACTGAAGCTTTCTTT; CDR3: CASSLSGFLNTEAFF
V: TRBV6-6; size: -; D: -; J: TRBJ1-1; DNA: TGTGCCAGCACCCCGAGTGTGGGGAGGGATGAAGCTTTCTTT; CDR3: CASTPSVGRDEAFF
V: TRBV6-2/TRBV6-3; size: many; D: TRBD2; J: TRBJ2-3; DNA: TGTGCCAGCAGGGGACTAGCGGAGTTGCGGGCAGATACGCAGTATTTT; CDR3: CASRGLAELRADTQYF
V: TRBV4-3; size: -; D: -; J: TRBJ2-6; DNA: TGCGCCAGCAGCCCCGTAGGACCTCCCTCTGGGGCCAACGTCCTGACTTTC; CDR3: CASSPVGPPSGANVLTF
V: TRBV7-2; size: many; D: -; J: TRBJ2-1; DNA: TGTGCCAGCAGCCCGGGACAACCGGGGAATGAGCAGTTCTTC; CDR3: CASSPGQPGNEQFF
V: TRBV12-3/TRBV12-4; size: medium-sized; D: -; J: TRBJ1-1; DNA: TGTGCCAGCAGTGTCGGTGGGGGCACTGAAGCTTTCTTT; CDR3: CASSVGGGTEAFF
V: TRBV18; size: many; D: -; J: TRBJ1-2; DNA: TGTGCCAGCTCACCAAATGGTCGCGACGGCTACACCTTC; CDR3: CASSPNGRDGYTF
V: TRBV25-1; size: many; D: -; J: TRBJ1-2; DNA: TGTGCCAGCAGTGAATTTGGAGAGGCTAACTATGGCTACACCTTC; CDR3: CASSEFGEANYGYTF
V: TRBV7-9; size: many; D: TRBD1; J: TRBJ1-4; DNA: TGTGCCAGCAGCTGGGACAGGGTGAAGGAAAAACTGTTTTTT; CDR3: CASSWDRVKEKLFF
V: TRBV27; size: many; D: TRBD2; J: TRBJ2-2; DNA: TGTGCCAGCAGTCTAGGACTAGCGGGGGACTATCTCGCCGGGGAGCTGTTTTTT; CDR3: CASSLGLAGDYLAGELFF
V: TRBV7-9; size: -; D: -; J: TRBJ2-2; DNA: TGTGCCAGCAGCCTTACTACCGGGGAGCTGTTTTTT; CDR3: CASSLTTGELFF
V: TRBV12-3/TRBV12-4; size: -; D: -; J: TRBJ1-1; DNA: TGTGCCAGCAGTTTTTTCCAGGGTAGCACTGAAGCTTTCTTT; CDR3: CASSFFQGSTEAFF
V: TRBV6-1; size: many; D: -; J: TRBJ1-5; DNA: TGTGCCAGCAGTGAAGTTGGGACCGGTAGCAATCAGCCCCAGCATTTT; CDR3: CASSEVGTGSNQPQHF
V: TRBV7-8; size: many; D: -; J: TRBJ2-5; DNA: TGTGCCAGCAGCTTAGCGACGGTAGCAGGAGGAGAGACCCAGTACTTC; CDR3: CASSLATVAGGETQYF
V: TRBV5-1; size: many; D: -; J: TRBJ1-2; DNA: TGCGCCAGCAAGGAGGAGGATAACTATGGCTACACCTTC; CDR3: CASKEEDNYGYTF
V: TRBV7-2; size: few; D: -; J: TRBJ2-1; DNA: TGTGCCAGCAAGGGGAGCTCCTACAATGAGCAGTTCTTC; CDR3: CASKGSSYNEQFF
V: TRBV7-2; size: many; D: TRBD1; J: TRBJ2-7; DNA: TGTGCCAGCAGCTTACCCGGTCGACCGGGACAGGGGACCTACGAGCAGTACTTC; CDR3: CASSLPGRPGQGTYEQYF
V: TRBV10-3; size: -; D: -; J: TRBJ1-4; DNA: TGTGCCATCAGTAAGACCGGGATTGATGTAAAACTGTTTTTT; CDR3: CAISKTGIDVKLFF
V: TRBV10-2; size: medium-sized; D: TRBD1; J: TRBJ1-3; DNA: TGCGCCAGCACCACCGGGACAGGATCCCGAGTTATTGGAAACACCATATATTTT; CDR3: CASTTGTGSRVIGNTIYF
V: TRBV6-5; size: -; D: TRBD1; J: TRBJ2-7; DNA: TGTGCCAGCAGTCGAGACAGGGACTCCTACGAGCAGTACTTC; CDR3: CASSRDRDSYEQYF
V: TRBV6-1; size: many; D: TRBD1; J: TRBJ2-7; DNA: TGTGCCAGCAGTGAAGAGGAGACAGGGGGCTACGAGCAGTACTTC; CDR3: CASSEEETGGYEQYF